Listed here are 7 T cell receptor beta chains from one sample, sequenced in a study of CD8 T cells in ankylosing spondylitis. MiXCR was run by TCRdb on the 5' RACE reads, yielding one entry per CDR3 protein. Of a few hundred thousand distinct CDR3 sequences listed, roughly 20% are singletons. The source material was blood, either unsorted or a sorted T cell fraction (not recorded which). The receptors originated from a male donor with ankylosing spondylitis or in good health (not recorded which).

The chain recombines TRBV20-1 with TRBJ2-1; D may be TRBD2 (6 bases). CDR1 is DFQATT, CDR2 SNEGSKA, per germline (reference sequence). The V and J ends lost 8 bases and 1 base respectively, with 15 bases between them. The CDR3 is made up of 14 amino acids. CDR3 residues: CSLEGTSSYNEQFF. DNA for the CDR3: TGCAGTCTAGAGGGGACTTCGTCCTACAATGAGCAGTTCTTC.

The gene calls are TRBV7-3 and TRBJ1-2; weak D call: TRBD1 (5 bases). Germline V gives CDR1 SGHTA, CDR2 FQGTGA. The germline V and J ends were trimmed by 1 base and 4 bases, with 16 bases remaining between them. This CDR3 has 16 residues. CDR3 nucleotide sequence: TGTGCCAGCAGCTTAAATGGGGGGGAACAAAGCTATGGCTACACCTTC. This codes for CASSLNGGEQSYGYTF.

The table lists this clonotype with a few counts. This CDR3 reads CASSQGASGDFYNEQFF. DNA for the CDR3: TGTGCCAGCAGCCAAGGGGCTAGCGGGGACTTCTACAATGAGCAGTTCTTC. This chain joins TRBV11-3 and TRBJ2-1, with 9 positions matching TRBD2. The CDR3 loop spans 17 amino acids. Germline lookup yields CDR1 SGHNT and CDR2 YENEEA. V lost 5 bases to trimming and J lost 3 bases; unmatched junction nucleotides: 11.

A remark on this clonotype: Germline is not matched at one junction end, which may reflect a read error. The chain combines TRBV12-3 or TRBV12-4 with TRBJ1-5; 7 bases line up with TRBD1. The length of the CDR3 is 17 residues. In DNA, the CDR3 is TGTGCCAGCAGTCCCACCAGACAGGGAATTAGCGATCAGCCCCAGCATTTT. Its translation is CASSPTRQGISDQPQHF.

The rearrangement links TRBV10-3 to TRBJ2-7, with 9 bases aligning to TRBD1. Unmatched junction bases numbered 9, after V lost 3 bases and J lost 6 bases. The CDR3 spans 15 residues. Looked up from germline, CDR1 is ENHRY and CDR2 is SYGVKD. This CDR3 reads CAISDRTGAGGEQYV. Here the CDR3 DNA reads TGTGCCATCAGTGACAGGACAGGGGCCGGGGGCGAGCAGTACGTC.

The chain is built from TRBV12-3 or TRBV12-4 and TRBJ1-1; 10 positions match TRBD1. V trimming: 0 bases; J trimming: 3 bases; junction bases outside the gene matches: 4. The CDR3 is 16 residues long. The CDR3 nucleotides read TGTGCCAGCAGTTTAGCCGGGACAGGGGTGGACACTGAAGCTTTCTTT. It codes for CASSLAGTGVDTEAFF.

About this clonotype: This could be a read error, since a much larger clone is one nucleotide away. This chain joins TRBV20-1 and TRBJ2-5; 7 nucleotides match TRBD1. From germline, CDR1 is DFQATT and CDR2 SNEGSKA (reference sequence). V trimming: 1 base; J trimming: 12 bases; junction bases outside the gene matches: 14. The CDR3 has 14 amino acids. The CDR3 sequence: CSARVGTDPLPEYF. CDR3 bases: TGCAGTGCTAGAGTTGGGACAGACCCTCTCCCGGAGTACTTC.